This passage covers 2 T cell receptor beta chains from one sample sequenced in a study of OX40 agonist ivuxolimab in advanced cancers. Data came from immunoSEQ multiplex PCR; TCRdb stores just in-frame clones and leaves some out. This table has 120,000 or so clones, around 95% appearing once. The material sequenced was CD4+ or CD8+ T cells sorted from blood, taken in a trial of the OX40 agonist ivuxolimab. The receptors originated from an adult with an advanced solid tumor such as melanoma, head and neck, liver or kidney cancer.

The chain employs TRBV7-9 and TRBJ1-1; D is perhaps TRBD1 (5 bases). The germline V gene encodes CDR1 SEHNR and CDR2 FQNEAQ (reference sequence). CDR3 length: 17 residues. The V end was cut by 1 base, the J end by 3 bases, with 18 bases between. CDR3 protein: CASSLVIGAGLDTEAFF. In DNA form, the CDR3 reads TGTGCCAGCAGCTTAGTGATTGGGGCAGGGCTTGACACTGAAGCTTTCTTT.

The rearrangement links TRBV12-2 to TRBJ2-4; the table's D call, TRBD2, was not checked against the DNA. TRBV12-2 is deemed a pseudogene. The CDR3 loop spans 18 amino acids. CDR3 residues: CASRLARAKKLAKNIQYF. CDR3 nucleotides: TGTGCAAGTCGCTTAGCTCGTGCTAAGAAACTAGCCAAAAACATTCAGTACTTC.